One and the same sample provided the 30 T cell receptor beta chains below, sequenced in a study of CD8 T cells in Susac syndrome. With random hexamers, roughly 0.5 to 1 ug RNA was reverse transcribed. Using its own MiXCR run on the immunoSEQ multiplex PCR reads, TCRdb lists one record per CDR3 protein. The sample yields approximately 190,000 distinct CDR3 sequences, around 93% seen once. What was sequenced was CD4+ T cells from PBMCs. The receptor set was obtained from a human donor in good health.

The rearrangement uses TRBV13 and TRBJ2-3; 7 positions match TRBD2. The germline gives CDR1 PRHDT, CDR2 FYEKMQ (reference sequence). Unmatched junction bases numbered 8, after V lost 5 bases and J lost 6 bases. The CDR3 sequence is 14 residues long. CDR3: CASSPERGDDTQYF. The DNA for the CDR3 is TGTGCCAGCAGCCCCGAGCGGGGTGACGATACGCAGTATTTT.

This chain uses TRBV23-1 with TRBJ2-4, with 8 positions matching TRBD1. TRBV23-1 is an ORF; its function is uncertain. The CDR3 sequence is 18 residues long. V dropped 1 base and J dropped 0; count of bases not matched to a gene: 8. The CDR3 DNA sequence: TGCGCCAGCAGTCAATTATTAAGACAGGGGATAGCCAAAAACATTCAGTACTTC. This gives the protein CASSQLLRQGIAKNIQYF.

The V gene is TRBV7-9, the J gene TRBJ2-7; maybe TRBD2 (6 bases). Trimming took off 4 bases at V and 2 bases at J, with 12 bases between the two ends. The length of the CDR3 is 14 residues. Germline CDR1 is SEHNR and CDR2 is FQNEAQ (reference sequence). This CDR3 reads CASSSGTGTYEQYF. The DNA for the CDR3 is TGTGCCAGCAGCTCCGGGACTGGTACCTACGAGCAGTACTTC. The full variable domain, its missing parts supplied by reference TRBV7-9 and TRBJ2-7, is DTGVSQNPRHKITKRGQNVTFRCDPISEHNRLYWYRQTLGQGPEFLTYFQNEAQLEKSRLLSDRFSAERPKGSFSTLEIQRTEQGDSAMYLCASSSGTGTYEQYFGPGTRLTVT.

The J gene is TRBJ1-6, the V gene TRBV6-5; D is unresolved. The germline gives CDR1 MNHEY, CDR2 SVGAGI. CDR3 length equals 16 residues. V was shortened by 4 bases and J by 2 bases, with 12 bases between the two germline ends. The CDR3 sequence is CASSSASTPYNSPLHF. The CDR3 coding sequence is TGTGCCAGCAGTTCCGCTTCCACCCCCTATAATTCACCCCTCCACTTT.

This chain's CDR3 is CSAVLPGTKNIQYF. DNA of the CDR3: TGCAGCGCTGTACTTCCCGGAACCAAAAACATTCAGTACTTC. This sequence joins TRBV29-1 and TRBJ2-4; unclear D gene. Germline V lookup: CDR1 SQVTM, CDR2 ANQGSEA. The V and J ends lost 7 bases and 2 bases respectively, with 15 bases between them. This CDR3 region has 14 residues.

Here the CDR3 reads CASSPIAGGPRNEQFF. CDR3 sequence (DNA): TGTGCCAGCAGCCCCATAGCGGGGGGGCCGAGAAATGAGCAGTTCTTC. The V and J genes are TRBV3-1 and TRBJ2-1; 11 bases are a match to TRBD2. Per germline, CDR1 LGHDT and CDR2 YNNKEL (reference sequence). Germline trimming cut 4 bases from V and 7 bases from J; bases unmatched to any gene: 9. This CDR3 has 16 amino acids.

The chain couples TRBV12-3 or TRBV12-4 to TRBJ1-6, with a possible D match to TRBD1 (5 bases). The V gene lost 5 bases and the J gene lost 7 bases, with 12 bases spanning the gap. The CDR3 is made up of 14 amino acids. CDR3 amino acids: CASSRQTRNSPLHF. CDR3 bases: TGTGCCAGCAGTAGACAGACAAGGAATTCACCCCTCCACTTT.

The rearrangement joins TRBV2 to TRBJ2-7, with 9 nucleotides matching TRBD1. Germline CDR1 is SNHLY and CDR2 is FYNNEI. There are 13 residues in the CDR3. Unmatched junction bases numbered 2, after V lost 4 bases and J lost 4 bases. CDR3 sequence (DNA): TGTGCCAGCAGTGGTGGGACAGGGTACGAGCAGTACTTC. Protein: CASSGGTGYEQYF.

This chain's CDR3 is CASSIDGTEETQYF. As DNA, the CDR3 is TGTGCCAGTAGTATAGACGGCACCGAAGAGACCCAGTACTTC. The V and J genes are TRBV19 and TRBJ2-5; D unresolved. The CDR3 has 14 residues. Trimming removed 0 bases at V and 3 bases at J, with 8 bases between. Per germline, CDR1 LNHDA and CDR2 SQIVND (reference sequence). The full variable domain, its missing parts supplied by reference TRBV19 and TRBJ2-5, is DGGITQSPKYLFRKEGQNVTLSCEQNLNHDAMYWYRQDPGQGLRLIYYSQIVNDFQKGDIAEGYSVSREKKESFPLTVTSAQKNPTAFYLCASSIDGTEETQYFGPGTRLLVL.

The chain uses TRBV7-9 and TRBJ2-3; D is unresolved. CDR1 is SEHNR, CDR2 FQNEAQ, per germline (reference sequence). V was pared by 7 bases and J by 3 bases, with 17 bases between. The length of the CDR3 is 15 residues. The CDR3 spells CASTIDWFGTDTQYF. As DNA, the CDR3 is TGTGCCAGCACCATTGACTGGTTTGGGACAGATACGCAGTATTTT.

The rearrangement joins TRBV12-3 or TRBV12-4 to TRBJ1-1, with D unclear. V dropped 3 bases and J dropped 4 bases, with 9 bases sitting between them. The CDR3 extends over 13 amino acids. CDR3 bases: TGTGCCAGCAGTTTTAAGCTAGGCACTGAAGCTTTCTTT. Protein sequence: CASSFKLGTEAFF.

This clonotype was picked up one time. The chain has TRBV10-3 and TRBJ2-3, with D perhaps being TRBD1 or TRBD2 (5 bases each). The CDR3 runs to 14 residues. The germline V and J ends were trimmed by 8 bases and 5 bases, with 17 bases remaining between them. Germline V CDR1 and CDR2: ENHRY, SYGVKD. CDR3 coding DNA: TGTGCCATCCAGGTGAGAGGGGTTGAAGATACGCAGTATTTT. Translated, it gives CAIQVRGVEDTQYF.

J is TRBJ1-2 and V is TRBV7-3; D might be TRBD1 (5 bases). The germline V gene has CDR1 SGHTA and CDR2 FQGTGA. V was trimmed by 4 bases and J by 2 bases, leaving 14 bases between them. This CDR3 comprises 15 residues. The CDR3 nucleotides are TGTGCCAGCAGCTCCGCCCGACAGAAAAACTATGGCTACACCTTC. It encodes CASSSARQKNYGYTF.

In nucleotides, the CDR3 is TGTGCCAGCAGTGCAGGGTATACTGGAAACACCATATATTTT. Its translation is CASSAGYTGNTIYF. V is TRBV2 and J is TRBJ1-3, with D possibly matching TRBD1 (5 bases). V gave up 4 bases and J gave up 2 bases, with 9 bases separating them. This CDR3 has 14 residues. CDR1 is SNHLY and CDR2 is FYNNEI in the germline V gene.

The J gene is TRBJ2-2, the V gene TRBV5-4; no firm D call. CDR1 is SGHNT and CDR2 is YYREEE in the germline V gene (reference sequence). Between the trimmed V and J ends, which lost 0 bases and 0 bases, there was a span of 9 bases. The CDR3 is 16 amino acids. For the CDR3, the DNA is TGTGCCAGCAGCTTGGCCGCTTTCCCGAACACCGGGGAGCTGTTTTTT. Translating it yields CASSLAAFPNTGELFF.

DNA of the CDR3: TGTGCCAGCAGCTCCTTGGACAGGGACTTCTATGGCTACACCTTC. Amino acid sequence: CASSSLDRDFYGYTF. The chain links TRBV7-2 to TRBJ1-2; 8 bases fit TRBD1. Germline CDR1 is SGHTA and CDR2 is FQGNSA. CDR3 length: 15 residues. The V gene end was trimmed by 4 bases and the J gene end by 4 bases; junction bases not matched to a gene: 8.

The V call is TRBV27, the J call TRBJ2-1, with TRBD2 matching 11 bases. This CDR3 has 16 amino acids. CDR1 and CDR2 from the germline V gene are MNHEY and SMNVEV (reference sequence). The V segment lost 2 bases and the J segment 7 bases; nucleotides outside the gene matches: 7. The CDR3 DNA reads TGTGCCAGCAGTTTAGAGATAGCGGGGGGGCGGAATGAGCAGTTCTTC. Protein: CASSLEIAGGRNEQFF.

The chain uses TRBV7-9 and TRBJ1-5; D possibly corresponds to TRBD1 (6 bases). Trimming cost V 6 bases and J 9 bases, with 18 bases left between them. The CDR3 has 14 amino acids. Germline V gives CDR1 SEHNR, CDR2 FQNEAQ (reference sequence). CDR3 coding DNA: TGTGCCAGCAGTCAACAGGGATTCGGCGTGCCCCAGCATTTT. This gives the protein CASSQQGFGVPQHF. The full variable domain, with the rest looked up from reference TRBV7-9 and TRBJ1-5, is DTGVSQNPRHKITKRGQNVTFRCDPISEHNRLYWYRQTLGQGPEFLTYFQNEAQLEKSRLLSDRFSAERPKGSFSTLEIQRTEQGDSAMYLCASSQQGFGVPQHFGDGTRLSIL.

This rearrangement joins TRBV30 to TRBJ1-5; no clear D gene. The ends were cut back, 1 base at V and 3 bases at J, with 7 bases in the middle. Germline V gives CDR1 GTSNPN, CDR2 SVGIG (reference sequence). There are 13 residues in the CDR3. This CDR3 reads CAWSDGDNQPQHF. The CDR3 DNA is TGTGCCTGGAGTGACGGTGACAATCAGCCCCAGCATTTT.

A single count supports this clonotype. The V gene is TRBV5-1, the J gene TRBJ2-3, with D tentatively TRBD1 or TRBD2 (6 bases each). The CDR3 has 15 residues. The germline V gene has CDR1 SGHRS and CDR2 YFSETQ. Trimming cost V 5 bases and J 4 bases, with 17 bases left between them. CDR3 loop: CASSPKVGGPDTQYF. The CDR3 nucleotides read TGCGCCAGCAGTCCTAAAGTCGGGGGCCCAGATACGCAGTATTTT.

V is TRBV5-6 and J is TRBJ1-6; unclear D gene. Germline V gene sequence: CDR1 SGHDT, CDR2 YYEEEE. Between the trimmed V and J ends, which lost 4 bases and 6 bases, there was a span of 11 bases. CDR3 length: 14 amino acids. CDR3 region: CASSPQSLNSPLHF. DNA for the CDR3: TGTGCCAGCAGCCCGCAGTCCCTTAATTCACCCCTCCACTTT.

The chain combines TRBV20-1 with TRBJ1-2; 9 bases line up with TRBD1. The germline gives CDR1 DFQATT, CDR2 SNEGSKA (reference sequence). Unmatched junction bases numbered 5, after V lost 7 bases and J lost 2 bases. This CDR3 is 13 amino acids long. The CDR3 bases are TGCAGTGGCAGACAGGGGGTGAACTATGGCTACACCTTC. It specifies CSGRQGVNYGYTF.

The chain is built from TRBV7-3 and TRBJ2-1; D uncertain. V lost 0 bases, J lost 8 bases, and 8 bases lay in between. The CDR3 consists of 13 residues. Germline lookup yields CDR1 SGHTA and CDR2 FQGTGA. The CDR3: CASSLTFTDEQFF. In DNA form, the CDR3 reads TGTGCCAGCAGCTTAACGTTTACAGATGAGCAGTTCTTC.

The rearrangement uses TRBV4-2 and TRBJ2-7, with TRBD2 matching 8 bases. The CDR3 has 15 residues. Germline V CDR1 and CDR2: LGHNA, YNFKEQ. The junction had 8 bases not matched to a gene; V was cut back by 4 bases and J by 3 bases. The CDR3 coding sequence is TGTGCCAGCAGCCTCCCCGGGGGGGTCGGCTACGAGCAGTACTTC. It codes for CASSLPGGVGYEQYF.

This clonotype was found a few times. The genes are TRBV7-2 and TRBJ2-4; D call uncertain. Germline V gives CDR1 SGHTA, CDR2 FQGNSA. This CDR3 region has 13 residues. V was pared by 1 base and J by 8 bases, with 9 bases between. CDR3 sequence: CASSLEGRYIQYF. CDR3 bases: TGTGCCAGCAGCTTAGAGGGCAGATACATTCAGTACTTC.

The CDR3 DNA follows: TGTGCCAGCAGCTTGGTAGGGGGGGAACTAGGAGGTAGCGGCAAAAACATTCAGTACTTC. Protein product: CASSLVGGELGGSGKNIQYF. V is TRBV5-4 and J is TRBJ2-4; perhaps TRBD2 as D (7 bases). V was shortened by 0 bases and J by 3 bases, with 25 bases between the two germline ends. The CDR3 contains 20 residues. The V gene's germline CDR1 is SGHNT and CDR2 YYREEE (reference sequence).

The chain uses TRBV15 and TRBJ2-7; 10 nucleotides line up with TRBD1. Germline V gives CDR1 LNHNV, CDR2 YYDKDF (reference sequence). This CDR3 spans 16 amino acids. V lost 3 bases, J lost 2 bases, and 7 bases stayed unmatched. The CDR3 nucleotides read TGTGCCACCAGCAGCCTAGGACAGGGGGGCACCTACGAGCAGTACGTC. Protein sequence: CATSSLGQGGTYEQYV.

The chain employs TRBV19 and TRBJ1-5, with TRBD1 matching 9 bases. The junction had 11 bases not matched to a gene; V was cut back by 5 bases and J by 3 bases. The CDR3 contains 17 residues. Germline V gene lookup returns CDR1 LNHDA and CDR2 SQIVND (reference sequence). The CDR3 reads CASSATGTGTYNQPQHF. DNA of the CDR3: TGTGCCAGTAGTGCCACCGGGACAGGGACCTACAATCAGCCCCAGCATTTT.

This chain connects TRBV18 to TRBJ2-3; D possibly matches TRBD1 or TRBD2 (6 bases each). Germline V gives CDR1 KGHSH, CDR2 LQKENI. The CDR3 runs 16 residues. V was cut by 3 bases and J by 2 bases, with 15 bases left in between. The CDR3 DNA reads as TGTGCCAGCTCACCCTCACGACGGGGGCTCACAGATACGCAGTATTTT. This codes for CASSPSRRGLTDTQYF.

The V and J genes are TRBV4-2 and TRBJ2-3; TRBD2 is a possible D gene (6 bases). V gave up 0 bases and J gave up 9 bases, with 22 bases separating them. This CDR3 is 17 amino acids long. Germline V lookup: CDR1 LGHNA, CDR2 YNFKEQ. The CDR3 loop reads CASSQDWKTRKTKTQYF. In nucleotides, the CDR3 is TGTGCCAGCAGCCAAGATTGGAAGACTAGAAAAACCAAGACGCAGTATTTT.